The T cell receptor beta chain under discussion was sequenced for a study of control samples from healthy donors and cancer patients. Germline lookup yields CDR1 SNHLY and CDR2 FYNNEI. The CDR3 covers 13 residues. About this clone itself: An end of the junction differs from the germline gene, which may be a read error.

TCRdb's table, derived via immunoSEQ multiplex PCR, lists solely in-frame clones and lacks some. The sample carries about 90,000 clones, 80% to 95% recorded once. Sequenced material: blood. This clonotype originated in a woman aged 25-40 years in good health. The rearrangement joins TRBV2 to TRBJ2-1; 7 bases fit TRBD1. Written as DNA, the CDR3 is TGTGCCAGCAGTGATGAGGACAGGACCAACTCTGTCTTC. The encoded protein is CASSDEDRTNSVF. Together with reference TRBV2 and TRBJ2-1, the CDR3 gives the full variable domain: EPEVTQTPSHQVTQMGQEVILRCVPISNHLYFYWYRQILGQKVEFLVSFYNNEISEKSEIFDDQFSVERPDGSNFTLKIRSTKLEDSAMYFCASSDEDRTNSVFGPGTRLTVL.